Sequencing of this T cell receptor beta chain was carried out in a study of a mutant IDH1 vaccine in newly diagnosed glioma. Looking at the study overall: Treated patients comprised 62.5% males and roughly 40% females, mean age around 40 years.

Time point in this sample: week 35, safety follow-up. Doses consisted of 300 ug of mutant IDH1 20-mer peptide each, paired with topical imiquimod. Note on this clone: Antigen specificity is unknown.

Sequenced by immunoSEQ multiplex PCR; TCRdb stores in-frame clones only, minus some. Among tens of thousands of clones listed, roughly 74% were seen once. Germline-derived CDR1 and CDR2 are SGHTA and FQGNSA. The length of the CDR3 is 16 residues. V dropped 1 base and J dropped 3 bases, with 16 bases sitting between them. V usage is TRBV7-2 and J usage is TRBJ2-7; D perhaps matches TRBD2 (6 bases). The TCR was taken from a man aged 45 to 65 with glioma. Sequencing was performed on PBMCs, taken from a glioma patient whose treatment included an IDH1 peptide vaccine. The CDR3 loop is CASSLGVGRFIYEQYF. CDR3 nucleotide sequence: TGTGCCAGCAGCTTAGGGGTCGGGAGATTTATCTACGAGCAGTACTTC.